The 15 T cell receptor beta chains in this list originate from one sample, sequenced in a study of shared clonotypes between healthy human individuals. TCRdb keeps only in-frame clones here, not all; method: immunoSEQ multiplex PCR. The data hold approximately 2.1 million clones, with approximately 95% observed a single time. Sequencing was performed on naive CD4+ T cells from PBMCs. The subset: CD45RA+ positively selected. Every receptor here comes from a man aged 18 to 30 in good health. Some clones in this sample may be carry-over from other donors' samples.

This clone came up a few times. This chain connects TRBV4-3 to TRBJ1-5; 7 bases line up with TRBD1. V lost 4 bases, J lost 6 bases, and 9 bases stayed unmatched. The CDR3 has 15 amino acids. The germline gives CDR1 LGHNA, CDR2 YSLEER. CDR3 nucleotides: TGCGCCAGCAGCCTAGGGACAGAGGCGGGTCAGCCCCAGCATTTT. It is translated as CASSLGTEAGQPQHF.

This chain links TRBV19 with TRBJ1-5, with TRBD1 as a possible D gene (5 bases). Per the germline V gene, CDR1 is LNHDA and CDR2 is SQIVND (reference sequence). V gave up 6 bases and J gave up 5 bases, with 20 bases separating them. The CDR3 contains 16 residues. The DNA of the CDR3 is TGTGCCAGTAGGGTGTACCGGGATGGGGCCGATCAGCCCCAGCATTTT. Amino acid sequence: CASRVYRDGADQPQHF.

The CDR3 DNA follows: TGTGCCAGCCAGACCGTGGGGAATGCTTACGGCTACACCTTC. It specifies CASQTVGNAYGYTF. V and J are TRBV28 and TRBJ1-2; D gene uncertain. CDR3 length: 14 residues. CDR1 is MDHEN and CDR2 is SYDVKM in the germline V gene. Trimming removed 8 bases at V and 8 bases at J, with 21 bases between.

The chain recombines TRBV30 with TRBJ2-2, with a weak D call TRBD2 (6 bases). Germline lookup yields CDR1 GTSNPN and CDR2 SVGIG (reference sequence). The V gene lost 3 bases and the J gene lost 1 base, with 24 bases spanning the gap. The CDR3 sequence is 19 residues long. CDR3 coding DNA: TGTGCCTGGAGGGCAGTGGGAGGCAGGGTTTTCGGGAACACCGGGGAGCTGTTTTTT. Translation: CAWRAVGGRVFGNTGELFF.

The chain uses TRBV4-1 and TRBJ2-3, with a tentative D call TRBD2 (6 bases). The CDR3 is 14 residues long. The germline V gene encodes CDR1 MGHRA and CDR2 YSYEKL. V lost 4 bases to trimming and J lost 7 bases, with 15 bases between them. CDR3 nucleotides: TGCGCCAGCAGCCGTGGAGGGAGTGGAAATACGCAGTATTTT. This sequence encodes CASSRGGSGNTQYF.

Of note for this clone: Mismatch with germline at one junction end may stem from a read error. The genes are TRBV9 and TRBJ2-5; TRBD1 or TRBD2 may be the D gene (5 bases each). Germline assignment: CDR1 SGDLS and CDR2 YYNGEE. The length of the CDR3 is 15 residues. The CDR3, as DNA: TGTGCCAACAGCCCCACCGGGACCGTAGCCGGGATCCAGTACTTC. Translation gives CANSPTGTVAGIQYF.

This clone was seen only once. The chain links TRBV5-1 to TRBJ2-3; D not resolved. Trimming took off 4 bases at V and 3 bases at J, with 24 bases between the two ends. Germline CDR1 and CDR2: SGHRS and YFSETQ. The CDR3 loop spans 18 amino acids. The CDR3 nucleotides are TGCGCCAGCAGCCGAACAACCGAATTAGTGGGCAGGACAGATACGCAGTATTTT. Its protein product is CASSRTTELVGRTDTQYF.

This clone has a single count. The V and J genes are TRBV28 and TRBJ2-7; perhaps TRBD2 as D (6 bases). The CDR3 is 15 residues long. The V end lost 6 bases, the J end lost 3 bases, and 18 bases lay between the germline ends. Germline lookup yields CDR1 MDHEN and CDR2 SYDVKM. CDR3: CASSAAYGGVYEQYF. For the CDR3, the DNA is TGTGCCAGCAGCGCTGCCTATGGCGGGGTCTACGAGCAGTACTTC.

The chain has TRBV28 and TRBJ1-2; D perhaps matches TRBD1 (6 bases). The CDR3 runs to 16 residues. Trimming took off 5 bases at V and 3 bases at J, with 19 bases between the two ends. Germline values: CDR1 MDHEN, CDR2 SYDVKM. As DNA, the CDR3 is TGTGCCAGCAGTCCCTCAATGGGGGGGCCATACTATGGCTACACCTTC. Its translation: CASSPSMGGPYYGYTF.

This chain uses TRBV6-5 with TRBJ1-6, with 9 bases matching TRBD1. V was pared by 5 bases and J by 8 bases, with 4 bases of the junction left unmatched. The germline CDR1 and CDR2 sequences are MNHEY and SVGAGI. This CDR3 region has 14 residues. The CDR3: CASSKGQGYSPLHF. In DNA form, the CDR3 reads TGTGCCAGCAGTAAGGGACAGGGATATTCACCCCTCCACTTT.

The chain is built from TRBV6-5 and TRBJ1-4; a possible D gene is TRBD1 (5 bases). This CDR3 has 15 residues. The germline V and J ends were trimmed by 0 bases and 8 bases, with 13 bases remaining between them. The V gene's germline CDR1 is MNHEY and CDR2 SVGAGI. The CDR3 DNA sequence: TGTGCCAGCAGTTACTCGAGCGGGGGTGGCGAAAAACTGTTTTTT. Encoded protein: CASSYSSGGGEKLFF.

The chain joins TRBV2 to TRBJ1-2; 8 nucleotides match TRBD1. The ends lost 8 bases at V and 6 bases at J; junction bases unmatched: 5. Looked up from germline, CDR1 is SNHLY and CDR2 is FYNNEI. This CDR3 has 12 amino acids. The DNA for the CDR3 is TGTGCCAGCTGGACAGGGCGGCATGGCTACACCTTC. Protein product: CASWTGRHGYTF.

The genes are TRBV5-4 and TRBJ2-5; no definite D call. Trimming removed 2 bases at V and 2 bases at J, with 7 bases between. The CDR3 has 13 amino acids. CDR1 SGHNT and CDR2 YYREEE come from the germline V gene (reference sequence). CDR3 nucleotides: TGTGCCAGCAGCTTACGGCTTCAAGAGACCCAGTACTTC. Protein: CASSLRLQETQYF.

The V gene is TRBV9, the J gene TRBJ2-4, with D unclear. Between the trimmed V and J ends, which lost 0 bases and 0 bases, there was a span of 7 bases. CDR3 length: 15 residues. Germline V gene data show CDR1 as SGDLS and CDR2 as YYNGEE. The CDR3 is CASSVGELAKNIQYF. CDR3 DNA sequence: TGTGCCAGCAGCGTAGGGGAACTAGCCAAAAACATTCAGTACTTC.

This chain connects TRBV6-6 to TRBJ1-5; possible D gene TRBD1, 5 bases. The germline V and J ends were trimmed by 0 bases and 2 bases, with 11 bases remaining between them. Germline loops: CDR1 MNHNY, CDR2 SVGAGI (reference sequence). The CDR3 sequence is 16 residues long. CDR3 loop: CASSYSATGRNQPQHF. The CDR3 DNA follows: TGTGCCAGCAGTTACTCGGCTACAGGACGCAATCAGCCCCAGCATTTT.